These 30 T cell receptor beta chains came from one sample sequenced in a study of cytomegalovirus exposure and HLA in healthy donors. It was with 60 Vbeta and 13 Jbeta primers that the PCR ran. Some clones are missing from TCRdb's copy, which holds only in-frame ones; the method was immunoSEQ multiplex PCR. The table records around 130,000 clones, approximately 80% of them present only once. Sample: PBMCs. These receptors all stem from a woman between 35 and 50 years old in good health and CMV-seronegative.

This sequence joins TRBV28 and TRBJ2-3, with 7 nucleotides matching TRBD2. CDR3 length equals 13 residues. CDR1 and CDR2 from the germline V gene are MDHEN and SYDVKM. V dropped 8 bases and J dropped 4; count of bases not matched to a gene: 6. The CDR3 DNA is TGTGCCAGCGCCACGGGAGGCTCAGATACGCAGTATTTT. Residues: CASATGGSDTQYF.

This chain joins TRBV10-3 and TRBJ1-1; 12 bases match TRBD1. Germline CDR1 ENHRY, CDR2 SYGVKD. This CDR3 spans 14 amino acids. With V trimmed by 7 bases and J by 7 bases, 7 bases remained unmatched. The CDR3 is CAINSGTGGGEAFF. CDR3 sequence (DNA): TGTGCCATCAATTCCGGGACAGGGGGCGGTGAAGCTTTCTTT.

The V and J genes are TRBV27 and TRBJ1-5; maybe TRBD1 (5 bases). The germline CDR1 and CDR2 sequences are MNHEY and SMNVEV (reference sequence). The V gene lost 4 bases and the J gene lost 3 bases, with 10 bases spanning the gap. The CDR3 contains 14 residues. CDR3 loop: CASSSGQVNQPQHF. The CDR3 nucleotides are TGTGCCAGCAGTTCCGGACAAGTCAATCAGCCCCAGCATTTT.

This chain joins TRBV21-1 and TRBJ2-1; the D segment call TRBD2 is taken from the table without a DNA check. TRBV21-1 is given as a pseudogene. CDR3 size: 16 residues. For the CDR3, the DNA is TGTGCCAGCAGCAAAGACATAAGCGGGCAGTACAATGAGCAGTTCTTC. Translation: CASSKDISGQYNEQFF.

The sample holds a few counts of this clone. This chain links TRBV9 with TRBJ2-1, with TRBD2 identical over 8 bases. The CDR3 extends over 15 amino acids. Trimming at V came to 3 bases and at J to 7 bases, leaving 9 bases not matched to a gene. Germline CDR1 and CDR2: SGDLS and YYNGEE. The CDR3 region has the DNA TGTGCCAGCAGCGACGGGGGGGGGTTTACGAATGAGCAGTTCTTC. As protein: CASSDGGGFTNEQFF.

The V gene is TRBV2, the J gene TRBJ1-4; D possibly corresponds to TRBD1 (6 bases). The V and J ends lost 6 bases and 7 bases respectively, with 15 bases between them. CDR1 and CDR2 from the germline V gene are SNHLY and FYNNEI. CDR3 length: 14 amino acids. The CDR3 bases are TGTGCCAGCAGAGGGGGAACAGGGTCTGAAAAACTGTTTTTT. It is translated as CASRGGTGSEKLFF.

This clone appeared a few times. The chain joins TRBV29-1 to TRBJ1-5; 9 nucleotides line up with TRBD1. The V gene end was trimmed by 7 bases and the J gene end by 6 bases; junction bases not matched to a gene: 7. Germline CDR1 is SQVTM and CDR2 is ANQGSEA. The CDR3 has 13 residues. The CDR3 DNA reads TGCAGCGCCCAACAGGGGGCCGGTCAGCCCCAGCATTTT. It encodes CSAQQGAGQPQHF.

The chain is built from TRBV15 and TRBJ2-5, with 10 bases aligning to TRBD2. The V segment lost 9 bases and the J segment 5 bases; nucleotides outside the gene matches: 9. The CDR3 is 14 amino acids. Germline values: CDR1 LNHNV, CDR2 YYDKDF (reference sequence). For the CDR3, the DNA is TGTGCCACGGGGCCAGCGGGAGGGTTGGAGACCCAGTACTTC. It yields the protein CATGPAGGLETQYF. Full variable domain (outside the CDR3, taken from reference TRBV15 and TRBJ2-5): DAMVIQNPRYQVTQFGKPVTLSCSQTLNHNVMYWYQQKSSQAPKLLFHYYDKDFNNEADTPDNFQSRRPNTSFCFLDIRSPGLGDTAMYLCATGPAGGLETQYFGPGTRLLVL.

The chain carries TRBV15 and TRBJ2-3; 10 bases align to TRBD2. Trimming took 2 bases from V and 4 from J; bases not matched to a gene: 3. The CDR3 contains 15 residues. Germline lookup yields CDR1 LNHNV and CDR2 YYDKDF (reference sequence). DNA for the CDR3: TGTGCCACCAGCAGAAGCGGGGGGGCAGCAGATACGCAGTATTTT. Residues: CATSRSGGAADTQYF.

This chain links TRBV30 with TRBJ1-5, with D possibly TRBD1 on 6 matching bases. The CDR3 runs 13 residues. Trimming left V 6 bases short and J 1 base short, with 10 bases between. Germline lookup yields CDR1 GTSNPN and CDR2 SVGIG (reference sequence). CDR3 DNA: TGTGCCTGCCAACAGGGAAGCAATCAGCCCCAGCATTTT. This codes for CACQQGSNQPQHF.

The chain combines TRBV6-6 with TRBJ2-2; 10 positions match TRBD1. The V and J ends lost 6 bases and 4 bases, in that order; junction bases with no gene match: 5. The CDR3 contains 15 residues. Germline V CDR1 and CDR2: MNHNY, SVGAGI (reference sequence). The CDR3, as DNA: TGTGCCAGCAGGGGCGGACAGGGGGGCACCGGGGAGCTGTTTTTT. Its protein product is CASRGGQGGTGELFF.

This clone was recorded only once. The rearrangement links TRBV5-6 to TRBJ2-3, with 9 bases that match TRBD2. V lost 2 bases and J lost 4; bases outside the gene matches: 11. The germline gives CDR1 SGHDT, CDR2 YYEEEE. The CDR3 extends over 17 amino acids. The CDR3, as DNA: TGTGCCAGCAGCTTATACAGCGGGAGGATGTTGTCAGATACGCAGTATTTT. Residues: CASSLYSGRMLSDTQYF. Based on the CDR3 plus reference TRBV5-6 and TRBJ2-3, the full variable domain is DAGVTQSPTHLIKTRGQQVTLRCSPKSGHDTVSWYQQALGQGPQFIFQYYEEEERQRGNFPDRFSGHQFPNYSSELNVNALLLGDSALYLCASSLYSGRMLSDTQYFGPGTRLTVL.

The rearrangement uses TRBV14 and TRBJ1-3; D may be TRBD1 (5 bases). The length of the CDR3 is 16 residues. Germline-derived CDR1 and CDR2 are SGHDN and FVKESK. The germline V and J ends were trimmed by 0 bases and 2 bases, with 11 bases remaining between them. The CDR3 region is CASSQEISRAGNTIYF. The CDR3 DNA is TGTGCCAGCAGCCAAGAGATCAGCAGGGCTGGAAACACCATATATTTT. Using reference TRBV14 and TRBJ1-3 for the parts outside the CDR3, the full variable domain is EAGVTQFPSHSVIEKGQTVTLRCDPISGHDNLYWYRRVMGKEIKFLLHFVKESKQDESGMPNNRFLAERTGGTYSTLKVQPAELEDSGVYFCASSQEISRAGNTIYFGEGSWLTVV.

Points on this clone: The sample contains more than one DNA sequence encoding this CDR3. The chain uses TRBV7-3 and TRBJ2-1; the D is unclear. Germline CDR1 is SGHTA and CDR2 is FQGTGA. CDR3 length equals 15 residues. Trimming removed 5 bases from V and 0 bases from J, with 11 bases in between. The CDR3 is CASSLVLSSYNEQFF. The CDR3 region has the DNA TGTGCCAGCAGCCTCGTTCTGAGCTCCTACAATGAGCAGTTCTTC.

This chain connects TRBV6-6 to TRBJ2-2, with D hard to call. There are 15 residues in the CDR3. Between the trimmed V and J ends, which lost 6 bases and 6 bases, there was a span of 17 bases. Germline CDR1 reads MNHNY; CDR2 reads SVGAGI (reference sequence). The CDR3 DNA sequence: TGTGCCAGCAGATCTCATGTCAGAGAGGCCGGGGAGCTGTTTTTT. Translating gives CASRSHVREAGELFF.

The chain couples TRBV27 to TRBJ2-3; D not certain. The CDR3 spans 15 residues. V was cut by 6 bases and J by 2 bases, with 15 bases left in between. Germline-derived CDR1 and CDR2 are MNHEY and SMNVEV (reference sequence). CDR3 coding DNA: TGTGCCAGCAGCCGCCGAGGCGGAATCACAGATACGCAGTATTTT. Its protein is CASSRRGGITDTQYF.

This rearrangement joins TRBV19 to TRBJ1-2; tentatively, D is TRBD1 (6 bases). CDR3 length: 13 residues. V dropped 8 bases and J dropped 4 bases, with 14 bases sitting between them. CDR1 is LNHDA, CDR2 SQIVND, per germline (reference sequence). DNA of the CDR3: TGTGCCAGTGGGGGATGGACAGTCTATGGCTACACCTTC. It translates to CASGGWTVYGYTF.

The chain combines TRBV27 with TRBJ1-2; 9 bases fit TRBD1. V shed 6 bases and J 4 bases; nucleotides not matched to a gene: 0. Looked up from germline, CDR1 is MNHEY and CDR2 is SMNVEV (reference sequence). The CDR3 length is 12 residues. The CDR3 is CASRTGGYGYTF. The CDR3 coding sequence is TGTGCCAGCAGGACAGGGGGCTATGGCTACACCTTC.

The J gene is TRBJ1-1, the V gene TRBV6-5; D possibly corresponds to TRBD1 (6 bases). CDR1 MNHEY and CDR2 SVGAGI come from the germline V gene. Deletions cut 6 bases from V and 11 bases from J, with 16 bases between. This CDR3 contains 12 residues. The CDR3 loop reads CASSRQGRKAFF. The DNA of the CDR3 is TGTGCCAGCAGCCGGCAGGGGCGTAAGGCTTTCTTT.

DNA of the CDR3: TGTGCCAGCAGTACCGGGACTAGCGGTTACAATGAGCAGTTCTTC. Its protein product is CASSTGTSGYNEQFF. The chain has TRBV7-3 and TRBJ2-1, with 11 bases aligning to TRBD2. Germline CDR1 reads SGHTA; CDR2 reads FQGTGA. The trim removed 6 bases at V and 4 bases at J, leaving 5 bases unmatched. The CDR3 contains 15 residues.

The J gene is TRBJ2-5, the V gene TRBV7-9, with D possibly being TRBD2 (6 bases). This CDR3 has 14 amino acids. Trimming removed 2 bases at V and 4 bases at J, with 11 bases between. Per the germline V gene, CDR1 is SEHNR and CDR2 is FQNEAQ (reference sequence). DNA for the CDR3: TGTGCCAGCAGCTTAAGTATGGGGGGAGAGACCCAGTACTTC. This translates into CASSLSMGGETQYF. Together with reference TRBV7-9 and TRBJ2-5, the CDR3 gives the full variable domain: DTGVSQNPRHKITKRGQNVTFRCDPISEHNRLYWYRQTLGQGPEFLTYFQNEAQLEKSRLLSDRFSAERPKGSFSTLEIQRTEQGDSAMYLCASSLSMGGETQYFGPGTRLLVL.

This chain connects TRBV28 to TRBJ2-1, with 8 nucleotides matching TRBD1. Trimming removed 2 bases from V and 7 bases from J; junction bases left unmatched: 10. In germline, CDR1 is MDHEN, CDR2 SYDVKM. CDR3 length equals 16 residues. DNA of the CDR3: TGTGCCAGCAGTTTAGGGGTGGCCACAGGGGGTAATGAGCAGTTCTTC. As protein: CASSLGVATGGNEQFF.

The chain employs TRBV6-5 and TRBJ1-2, with 8 positions matching TRBD1. V trimming: 8 bases; J trimming: 3 bases; junction bases outside the gene matches: 11. The CDR3 length is 15 residues. Germline CDR1 is MNHEY and CDR2 is SVGAGI. CDR3 coding DNA: TGTGCCAGCGCCATAGGGACAGGAGTTTACTATGGCTACACCTTC. It yields the protein CASAIGTGVYYGYTF.

The CDR3: CASSSPPPGPYEQYF. The CDR3 coding sequence is TGTGCCAGCAGTTCTCCGCCACCAGGCCCCTACGAGCAGTACTTC. The rearrangement uses TRBV6-1 and TRBJ2-7; D call uncertain. CDR1 MNHNS and CDR2 SASEGT come from the germline V gene. Trimming took 5 bases from V and 2 from J, leaving 16 bases between them. This CDR3 has 15 residues.

The chain recombines TRBV6-6 with TRBJ2-7, with 8 positions matching TRBD2. The junction had 6 bases not matched to a gene; V was cut back by 2 bases and J by 3 bases. The germline CDR1 and CDR2 sequences are MNHNY and SVGAGI (reference sequence). CDR3 size: 15 residues. The CDR3 loop reads CASSYETGGYYEQYF. The CDR3 DNA is TGTGCCAGCAGTTACGAAACGGGGGGGTACTACGAGCAGTACTTC.

This chain uses TRBV6-1 with TRBJ2-7, with D perhaps matching TRBD2 (6 bases). Germline CDR1 reads MNHNS; CDR2 reads SASEGT. This CDR3 is 13 amino acids long. The germline V and J ends were trimmed by 5 bases and 4 bases, with 12 bases remaining between them. The CDR3 protein is CASSPTGVYEQYF. The CDR3, as DNA: TGTGCCAGCAGTCCCACGGGGGTATACGAGCAGTACTTC.

This sequence joins TRBV29-1 and TRBJ2-1; D is perhaps TRBD2 (6 bases). V was cut by 3 bases and J by 5 bases, with 14 bases left in between. In germline, CDR1 is SQVTM, CDR2 ANQGSEA. The CDR3 extends over 14 amino acids. CDR3 nucleotide sequence: TGCAGCGTTGAGCGGGGCAGGCACCACAATGAGCAGTTCTTC. This translates into CSVERGRHHNEQFF.

This clone has only a few counts. V and J are TRBV5-1 and TRBJ2-1; 10 positions match TRBD2. CDR1 SGHRS and CDR2 YFSETQ come from the germline V gene. The V and J ends lost 3 bases and 5 bases, in that order; junction bases with no gene match: 11. The length of the CDR3 is 17 residues. This CDR3 is CASSSQAGGPRDNEQFF. Written as DNA, the CDR3 is TGCGCCAGCAGCTCTCAAGCGGGAGGGCCGAGAGACAATGAGCAGTTCTTC.

This sequence joins TRBV7-2 and TRBJ1-2, with no clear D. CDR3 length: 16 amino acids. Germline CDR1 and CDR2: SGHTA and FQGNSA. Trimming took 5 bases from V and 1 from J, leaving 17 bases between them. The CDR3 region has the DNA TGTGCCAGCAGCCCTCGGTCAGGCCCTCTTAACTATGGCTACACCTTC. The encoded protein is CASSPRSGPLNYGYTF. The full variable domain, its missing parts supplied by reference TRBV7-2 and TRBJ1-2, is GAGVSQSPSNKVTEKGKDVELRCDPISGHTALYWYRQSLGQGLEFLIYFQGNSAPDKSGLPSDRFSAERTGGSVSTLTIQRTQQEDSAVYLCASSPRSGPLNYGYTFGSGTRLTVV.

The chain uses TRBV6-5 and TRBJ2-3; 7 positions agree with TRBD2. CDR1 and CDR2 from the germline V gene are MNHEY and SVGAGI. The length of the CDR3 is 14 residues. Trimming cost V 6 bases and J 7 bases; bases outside gene matches: 10. CDR3 protein: CASRGTTYTHTQYF. The CDR3, as DNA: TGTGCCAGCAGAGGGACTACCTACACGCATACGCAGTATTTT.